These T cell receptor beta chains were read from a single sample in a study of control samples from healthy donors and cancer patients. The repertoire was sequenced with immunoSEQ multiplex PCR; TCRdb's copy has only in-frame clones and lacks some. The sample records 70,000 to 75,000 clones, about 88% being singletons. Sequencing used blood. These receptors were taken from a woman between 45 and 60 years old in good health. Each CDR3 is given with its conserved first and last residue. A D gene is named only where the DNA matches it firmly. Clone sizes are given selectively: once, few, many, or a class where the clone is expanded.

D	size	V	J	CDR3
TRBD2	.	TRBV7-3	TRBJ2-5	CASSLGGLAAQGTQYF
.	.	TRBV20-1	TRBJ2-5	CSASSAEWETQYF
TRBD1	.	TRBV6-5	TRBJ2-1	CASSSGQGGYNEQFF
.	.	TRBV9	TRBJ2-5	CASSVATLGAQETQYF
.	few	TRBV18	TRBJ1-1	CASSLSGILNTEAFF
.	.	TRBV4-1	TRBJ1-1	CASSHPNSGVFEAFF
TRBD2	.	TRBV28	TRBJ2-3	CASSDGLAGEADTQYF
.	.	TRBV28	TRBJ1-2	CASSYGGEGAYGYTF
.	.	TRBV18	TRBJ1-5	CASSPTALGSYQPQHF
.	.	TRBV18	TRBJ2-7	CASSSEGSGYEQYF
.	few	TRBV5-1	TRBJ1-3	CASSLVAGIAGNTIYF
TRBD2	.	TRBV18	TRBJ2-1	CASSPEVAGIEQFF
TRBD1	once	TRBV6-6	TRBJ2-7	CASSPGTGEAHEQYF
.	.	TRBV19	TRBJ2-7	CASSIKGNTYEQYF
TRBD1	.	TRBV27	TRBJ1-5	CASRRDRDQPQHF
.	.	TRBV9	TRBJ2-2	CASTLCRVAPGELFF
.	.	TRBV9	TRBJ2-7	CASSVEEGYEQYF
TRBD1	.	TRBV14	TRBJ2-1	CASSQVQGANEQFF
TRBD2	.	TRBV29-1	TRBJ2-7	CSVSRGGKDEQYF
.	.	TRBV19	TRBJ2-3	CASSIGGQDTQYF
.	once	TRBV12-3/TRBV12-4	TRBJ1-2	CASSFTGGYTF
.	.	TRBV11-2	TRBJ1-1	CASSWTAGKNTEAFF
.	.	TRBV6-5	TRBJ2-2	CASSPANTGELFF
.	.	TRBV5-5	TRBJ1-3	CASSLQGNSGNTIYF
.	.	TRBV5-5	TRBJ2-5	CASSRGDEETQYF
.	.	TRBV6-4	TRBJ2-5	CATGPKQETQYF
.	.	TRBV7-2	TRBJ1-5	CASSLTGRINQPQHF
.	.	TRBV14	TRBJ1-4	CASSLSSGGGKLFF
.	.	TRBV29-1	TRBJ1-1	CSVSQGYTEAFF
TRBD1	.	TRBV11-2	TRBJ2-1	CASSLFKGQVLF
.	.	TRBV19	TRBJ1-6	CASSYGRLALLHF